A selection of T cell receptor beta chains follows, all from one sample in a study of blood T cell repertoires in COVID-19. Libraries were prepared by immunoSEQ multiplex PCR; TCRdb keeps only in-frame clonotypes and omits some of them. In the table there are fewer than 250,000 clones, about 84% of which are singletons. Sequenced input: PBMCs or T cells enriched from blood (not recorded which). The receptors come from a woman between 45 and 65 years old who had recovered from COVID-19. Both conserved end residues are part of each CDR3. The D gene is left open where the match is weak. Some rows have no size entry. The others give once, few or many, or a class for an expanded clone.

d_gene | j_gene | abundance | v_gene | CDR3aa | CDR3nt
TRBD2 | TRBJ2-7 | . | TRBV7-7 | CASSLGTSGSYEQYF | TGTGCTAGCAGCTTAGGGACTAGCGGGAGTTACGAGCAGTACTTC
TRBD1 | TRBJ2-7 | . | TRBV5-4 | CASRRTGADYEQYF | TGTGCCAGCAGAAGGACAGGGGCCGACTACGAGCAGTACTTC
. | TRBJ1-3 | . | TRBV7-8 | CASSASGTLISGNTIYF | TGTGCCAGCAGCGCGTCCGGGACATTAATCTCTGGAAACACCATATATTTT
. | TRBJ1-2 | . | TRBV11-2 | CASSLDLGVVIYGYTF | TGTGCCAGCAGCTTAGACTTAGGAGTAGTTATATATGGCTACACCTTC
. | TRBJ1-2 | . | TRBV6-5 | CASSQTGWAEGYTF | TGTGCCAGCAGCCAAACAGGGTGGGCGGAGGGCTACACCTTC
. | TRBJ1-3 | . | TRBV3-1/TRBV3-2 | CASSQDRAGNTIYF | TGTGCCAGCAGCCAAGACAGGGCTGGAAACACCATATATTTT
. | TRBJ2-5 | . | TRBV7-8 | CASSTPRGRETQYF | TGTGCCAGCAGCACCCCTAGGGGCCGGGAGACCCAGTACTTC
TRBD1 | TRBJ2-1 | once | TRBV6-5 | CASSYSNRGDEQFF | TGTGCCAGCAGTTACTCGAACAGGGGCGATGAGCAGTTCTTC
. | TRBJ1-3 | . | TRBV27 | CASSLVPPHRSGNTIYF | TGTGCCAGCAGTTTAGTCCCTCCTCATCGGTCTGGAAACACCATATATTTT
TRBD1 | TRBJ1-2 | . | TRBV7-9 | CASSRPVDRAGYTF | TGTGCCAGCAGCCGACCGGTTGACAGGGCTGGCTACACCTTC
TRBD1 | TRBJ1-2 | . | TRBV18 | CASSLRQGEYGYTF | TGTGCCAGCTCACTGCGACAGGGGGAATATGGCTACACCTTC
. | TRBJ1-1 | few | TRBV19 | CASSRGTTVPVTEAFF | TGTGCCAGTAGTAGAGGGACTACGGTTCCAGTCACTGAAGCTTTCTTT
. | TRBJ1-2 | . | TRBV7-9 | CASSSDLARGYTF | TGTGCCAGCAGCTCCGACCTTGCGAGGGGCTACACCTTC
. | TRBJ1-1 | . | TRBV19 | CASRPPGGRGRDEAFF | TGTGCCAGTAGGCCGCCGGGGGGCCGCGGGAGGGATGAAGCTTTCTTT
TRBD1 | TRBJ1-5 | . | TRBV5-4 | CASSRDSEDQPQHF | TGTGCCAGCAGCCGGGACAGCGAAGATCAGCCCCAGCATTTT
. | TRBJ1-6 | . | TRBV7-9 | CAIDRSSYNSPLHF | TGTGCCATTGACCGGAGCTCCTATAATTCACCCCTCCACTTT
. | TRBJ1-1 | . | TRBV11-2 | CASSPRTVMNTEAFF | TGTGCCAGCAGCCCCCGGACAGTAATGAACACTGAAGCTTTCTTT